These 5 T cell receptor beta chains share one sample of origin, sequenced in a study of blood T cell repertoires in COVID-19. Using immunoSEQ multiplex PCR, the repertoire was profiled, and TCRdb retains in-frame clones only, with some absent. The table has some 110,000 clones, under 80% seen once; the top ten hold about 2.5%. Specimen: peripheral blood. The receptor set was obtained from a man aged 50 to 59 with acute or convalescent COVID-19.

The V call is TRBV6-6, the J call TRBJ2-1; 8 bases fit TRBD1. V was clipped by 6 bases and J by 6 bases; unmatched bases: 10. The CDR3 covers 15 residues. Germline V gene sequence: CDR1 MNHNY, CDR2 SVGAGI (reference sequence). The chain's CDR3 is CASSPGTGRGNEQFF. The CDR3 nucleotides are TGTGCCAGCAGCCCCGGGACAGGAAGGGGCAATGAGCAGTTCTTC.

The chain joins TRBV6-5 to TRBJ2-5, with TRBD2 matching over 9 bases. V lost 6 bases to trimming and J lost 4 bases; unmatched junction nucleotides: 3. The CDR3 runs 13 residues. In germline, CDR1 is MNHEY, CDR2 SVGAGI. This chain's CDR3 is CASRLAGTETQYF. For the CDR3, the DNA is TGTGCCAGCAGGCTAGCGGGGACAGAGACCCAGTACTTC.

V and J are TRBV18 and TRBJ2-5; D perhaps matches TRBD2 (6 bases). Germline lookup yields CDR1 KGHSH and CDR2 LQKENI. Trimming removed 3 bases from V and 3 bases from J, with 20 bases in between. CDR3 size: 17 residues. The CDR3 DNA follows: TGTGCCAGCTCACCCCTGAGCCGGGGGTACGGCGAAGAGACCCAGTACTTC. As protein: CASSPLSRGYGEETQYF.

This clone was seen repeatedly, ten times or more. One end of the junction fails to match germline, which may point to a read error. The V gene is TRBV7-7, the J gene TRBJ2-5; 7 bases line up with TRBD2. The CDR3 totals 15 residues. CDR1 and CDR2 from the germline V gene are SSHAT and FNYEAQ (reference sequence). CDR3 residues: CASSLVASGQETQYF. CDR3 in DNA: TGTGCTAGCAGCTTAGTCGCTAGCGGCCAAGAGACCCAGTACTTC.

The chain employs TRBV7-9 and TRBJ1-2; unclear D gene. Trimming removed 0 bases from V and 1 base from J, with 9 bases in between. The CDR3 totals 15 residues. Germline CDR1 SEHNR, CDR2 FQNEAQ (reference sequence). CDR3 region: CASSLAYSLNYGYTF. For the CDR3, the DNA is TGTGCCAGCAGCTTAGCTTACAGCCTTAACTATGGCTACACCTTC.